This entry concerns a single TCR beta chain. The trim removed 0 bases at V and 6 bases at J, leaving 0 bases unmatched. The CDR3 totals 12 residues. CDR1 is SQVTM and CDR2 is ANQGSEA in the germline V gene. The sample originates from a study of blood T cell repertoires in COVID-19. Study as a whole: Italy, Spain and the United States were the sources of the convalescent and acute COVID-19 samples. T cells, B-cell-depleted T cells, or PBMCs provided the cDNA or gDNA that served as material.

Authors' methods: Amplification of reference gene primers was used by the study to estimate nucleated cell counts. The data were produced by immunoSEQ multiplex PCR, yet TCRdb's version contains in-frame clones alone and is incomplete. That table is the source of V, J and clone size, and D and trimming were worked out from the DNA. The sample includes about 240,000 clones, 70% to 90% of them seen just once. The receptor was isolated from a man between 60 and 70 years old with acute or convalescent COVID-19. The gene calls are TRBV29-1 and TRBJ2-3; 7 nucleotides align to TRBD2. The sequenced sample consisted of peripheral blood. The DNA of the CDR3 is TGCAGCGTTGAAGAGGGAGGGGATACGCAGTATTTT. It is translated as CSVEEGGDTQYF.